The 8 T cell receptor beta chains below all came from one sample that was sequenced in a study of T-cell reconstitution after alpha-beta-depleted transplantation in children. As it was prepared, the TCRbeta library received unique molecular identifiers. TCRdb reprocessed the PCR reads with MiXCR, giving one entry per CDR3 protein. The sample holds some 500,000 distinct CDR3 sequences, roughly 33% seen once. The source was PBMCs from the stem cell graft donor, collected from the stem cell graft. The receptors come from a human donor who donated a stem cell graft to a child with aplastic anemia.

The rearrangement joins TRBV5-6 to TRBJ2-3; D is ambiguous. With 4 bases removed from V and 4 bases from J, the gap between germline ends came to 10 bases. Germline-derived CDR1 and CDR2 are SGHDT and YYEEEE. This CDR3 contains 13 residues. The CDR3 region has the DNA TGTGCCAGCAGCCCGTCCATCTCAGATACGCAGTATTTT. It is translated as CASSPSISDTQYF.

This clonotype occurred a few times. V gene TRBV5-1 combines with J gene TRBJ2-3, with 12 bases matching TRBD2. There are 17 residues in the CDR3. Germline V gives CDR1 SGHRS, CDR2 YFSETQ. V lost 8 bases to trimming and J lost 4 bases; unmatched junction nucleotides: 14. CDR3 DNA sequence: TGCGCCAGTCATCTAGCGGGAGGGCCTCCATCCGCAGATACGCAGTATTTT. The encoded protein is CASHLAGGPPSADTQYF.

The chain combines TRBV20-1 with TRBJ2-3, with a tentative D call TRBD1 (6 bases). Trimming cost V 5 bases and J 5 bases, with 14 bases left between them. From germline, CDR1 is DFQATT and CDR2 SNEGSKA (reference sequence). The CDR3 totals 13 residues. The chain's CDR3 is CSARRDMEDTQYF. The CDR3 DNA follows: TGCAGTGCTCGAAGGGACATGGAAGATACGCAGTATTTT.

This chain links TRBV19 with TRBJ1-2, with TRBD1 as a possible D gene (6 bases). V gave up 3 bases and J gave up 3 bases, with 20 bases separating them. Germline CDR1 and CDR2: LNHDA and SQIVND (reference sequence). The CDR3 totals 17 residues. CDR3 nucleotide sequence: TGTGCCAGTAGTATCTCAGGGGTTGGAGTCTATGACTATGGCTACACCTTC. The encoded protein is CASSISGVGVYDYGYTF.

The chain couples TRBV5-1 to TRBJ2-2, with D uncertain. CDR3 length: 15 amino acids. In germline, CDR1 is SGHRS, CDR2 YFSETQ. V was clipped by 2 bases and J by 4 bases, with 12 bases between them. CDR3 protein: CASSFDGVRTGELFF. Here the CDR3 DNA reads TGCGCCAGCAGCTTCGATGGGGTTCGCACCGGGGAGCTGTTTTTT.

This clonotype was seen a few times. The chain uses TRBV7-2 and TRBJ2-7; weak D call: TRBD1 (6 bases). The CDR3 runs to 13 residues. V lost 4 bases and J lost 11, with 18 bases in between. Germline V lookup: CDR1 SGHTA, CDR2 FQGNSA. CDR3 bases: TGTGCCAGCAGCTCGAATTTACAGGGAAGTGAGTACTTC. It is translated as CASSSNLQGSEYF.

This clonotype was counted ten times or more. The chain combines TRBV5-1 with TRBJ2-1; D is ambiguous. CDR1 and CDR2 from the germline V gene are SGHRS and YFSETQ. V shed 1 base and J shed 0 bases, with 5 bases lying between them. The CDR3 is made up of 14 amino acids. The chain's CDR3 is CASSLSSSYNEQFF. DNA of the CDR3: TGCGCCAGCAGCTTGTCATCCTCCTACAATGAGCAGTTCTTC.

The CDR3 here is CASSRLLGTGQSRYTF. The CDR3 DNA sequence: TGTGCCAGCAGCCGACTTCTGGGGACAGGGCAGAGTCGCTACACCTTC. This rearrangement joins TRBV7-2 to TRBJ1-2; 9 bases are shared with TRBD1. Germline V gene data show CDR1 as SGHTA and CDR2 as FQGNSA. V lost 5 bases and J lost 9; bases outside the gene matches: 16. The CDR3 is 16 residues long.